This T cell receptor (beta chain) was identified in a study of T-cell memory formation after mild COVID-19. General study findings and limits: CD4/CD8 balance characterized clones contracting day 15 to 85, and CD4+ skew characterized later expanders. For contracting clones, CD4+ ones sat mainly in CM and EM, CD8+ in EMRA.

Notes on this clonotype: Its cognate antigen is unknown.

TCRdb reanalysed the 5' RACE reads using MiXCR and keeps one entry per CDR3 protein. The repertoire has hundreds of thousands of distinct CDR3 sequences, around 13% of them found once; the top ten carry 22%. The junction had 7 bases not matched to a gene; V was cut back by 1 base and J by 4 bases. Germline CDR1 is SGHTA and CDR2 is FQGTGA. The CDR3 runs 16 residues. Sequenced: PBMCs or a T cell subset sorted from them (not recorded which). This receptor was identified in a man aged 18 to 29 who had mild COVID-19 (a few samples of this study predate the infection). Cell type and time point are not known. This chain uses TRBV7-3 with TRBJ2-1, with TRBD2 identical over 7 bases. CDR3 sequence (DNA): TGTGCCAGCAGCTTAAGCGGGACTACTGTTTACAATGAGCAGTTCTTC. Translating it yields CASSLSGTTVYNEQFF. The complete variable domain, with remaining parts taken from reference TRBV7-3 and TRBJ2-1, reads GAGVSQTPSNKVTEKGKYVELRCDPISGHTALYWYRQSLGQGPEFLIYFQGTGAADDSGLPNDRFFAVRPEGSVSTLKIQRTERGDSAVYLCASSLSGTTVYNEQFFGPGTRLTVL.